This entry concerns a single T cell receptor beta chain. The specificity of this receptor is unknown. No qualities accompany the bases; no much larger clone lies one base away. This sample is part of a study of T cell responses to AZD1222 COVID-19 vaccine (dated by TCRdb to 2020 to 2023). Describing the broader study: A total of 233 trial participants underwent TCR sequencing, of whom nearly 210 had received two doses of AZD1222 and around 25 had received two doses of the MenACWY control vaccine. Trial participants were enrolled by age into 18-55, 56-69 and 70-plus year subgroups, with 148, 28 and 57 TCR-sequenced participants respectively.

This specimen's time point label, per the study, means: baseline before first vaccination. The treatment or condition label corresponds to: meningococcal conjugate vaccine given as trial control. Vaccinee samples were obtained from the UK trials COV001 and COV002, which included a single-blind randomized controlled phase 2/3 trial of AZD1222 (ChAdOx1 nCoV-19) in healthy adults. For TCRbeta chain sequencing, PBMC samples from trial participants were taken at day 0 and at day 28 after the second dose. Deletion took 4 bases off V and 0 bases off J, with a span of 19 bases between the germline ends. Measured from the cysteine to the phenylalanine, the CDR3 is 17 residues long. Only the CDR3 DNA stays, 51 bases, in frame from base 1. The germline V gene encodes CDR1 SGHNT and CDR2 YYREEE (reference sequence). The CDR3 regions of human TCRbeta chains were analyzed by immunosequencing. The original methods were these. TCRs in the repertoires were compared against a reference library of SARS-CoV-2-specific TCRs that had been generated with the MIRA antigen-specificity platform. Breadth was defined as the fraction of unique TCRs that were SARS-CoV-2-associated, and depth was defined as the fraction of total T cells that were SARS-CoV-2-associated. Each spike-specific TCR was assigned to its reactive spike region and to a CD4 or CD8 class using the MIRA data. Log10-transformed breadth and depth values were compared by one-way ANOVA with Sidak's multiple comparisons tests. This is the immuneACCESS table as TCRdb keeps it, with only in-frame sequences that have V and J called. A part of the clones is gone; compared with another copy, unresolved V genes explain less than half, and the rest is unexplained. Clonal size and the V and J genes are those of that table, whereas D and trimming came from the DNA. The sample table records tens of thousands of clones; roughly three quarters of these occur just once. The ten biggest clones cover 20% of the sample.

General findings and caveats noted by the study authors: Reportedly, close to half of the unique spike-specific TCRs recognized epitopes lying outside the regions that are mutated in the B.1.351 and B.1.1.7 variants. Conclusions about previously exposed vaccinees are limited because only 5 or 6 AZD1222 recipients were SARS-CoV-2 seropositive at baseline. Most participants were white British and females outnumbered males, and the authors suggested that clonal diversity may have been underestimated. Because no day 14 peak-response samples were available, repertoires were characterized only after the peak T cell response. In the small 56-69-year group, the increase in depth fell short of significance, most likely because of low power. Spike-specific TCR breadth and depth rose significantly after two AZD1222 doses compared with day 0 and with MenACWY recipients. The vaccine-associated CD4 TCRs covered the entire spike protein, and the dominant responses fell in regions 160-218 and 743-854.

The sample here was peripheral blood, taken on day 0 of MenACWY control vaccination. The clonotype was recovered from an adult in good health. The rearranged chain carries TRBV5-4 and TRBJ1-1; a confident D gene designation cannot be given. The DNA reads as follows: TGTGCCAGCAGCCCACGACACCGGGCAGGATTGAACACTGAAGCTTTCTTT. It translates as CASSPRHRAGLNTEAFF.